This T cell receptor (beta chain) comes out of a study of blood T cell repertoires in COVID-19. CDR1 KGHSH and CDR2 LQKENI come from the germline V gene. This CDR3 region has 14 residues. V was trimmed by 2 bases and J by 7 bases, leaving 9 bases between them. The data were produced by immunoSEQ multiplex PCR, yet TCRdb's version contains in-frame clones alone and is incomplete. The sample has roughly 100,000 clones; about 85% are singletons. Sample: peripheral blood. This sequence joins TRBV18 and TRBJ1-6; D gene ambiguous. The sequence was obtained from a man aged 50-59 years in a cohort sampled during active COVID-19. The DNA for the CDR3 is TGTGCCAGCTCACCATACAGTTCAAATTCACCCCTCCACTTT. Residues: CASSPYSSNSPLHF.